These 31 T cell receptor beta chains were sequenced from one sample in a study of a mutant IDH1 vaccine in newly diagnosed glioma. Libraries were prepared by immunoSEQ multiplex PCR; TCRdb keeps only in-frame clonotypes and omits some of them. The table lists around 50,000 clones, roughly 88% of them singletons, with about 2.5% in the top ten. The time point denotes: baseline, week 1 (first vaccination visit). Treatment noted: pre-vaccination baseline after standard-of-care therapy. The input for sequencing was PBMCs, taken from a glioma patient treated with radiotherapy, temozolomide or both. Receptors were obtained from a man between 40 and 49 years old with glioma.

The DNA of the CDR3 is TGCAGCGCTGAGGACAGGGGAGGCGGGAGTCTCTACGAGCAGTACTTC. Amino acid sequence: CSAEDRGGGSLYEQYF. V and J are TRBV29-1 and TRBJ2-7; 9 nucleotides match TRBD1. The CDR3 covers 16 residues. Germline CDR1 is SQVTM and CDR2 is ANQGSEA. J lost 3 bases, V lost 7 bases, and 16 bases had no gene match.

The chain couples TRBV2 to TRBJ2-2, with 8 bases identical to TRBD1. CDR3 length: 15 amino acids. CDR1 SNHLY and CDR2 FYNNEI come from the germline V gene. With 7 bases clipped from V and 6 bases from J, the junction kept 10 bases outside the gene matches. The CDR3 sequence: CASTKLTGVAGELFF. CDR3 coding DNA: TGTGCCAGCACAAAATTGACAGGGGTCGCCGGGGAGCTGTTTTTT. The whole variable domain, filled in from reference TRBV2 and TRBJ2-2, reads EPEVTQTPSHQVTQMGQEVILRCVPISNHLYFYWYRQILGQKVEFLVSFYNNEISEKSEIFDDQFSVERPDGSNFTLKIRSTKLEDSAMYFCASTKLTGVAGELFFGEGSRLTVL.

This chain joins TRBV18 and TRBJ2-7; D possibly corresponds to TRBD2 (6 bases). In germline, CDR1 is KGHSH, CDR2 LQKENI. This CDR3 is built from 16 residues. V lost 0 bases and J 2 bases, leaving 14 bases between the germline ends. CDR3 DNA sequence: TGTGCCAGCTCACCACCGGGACTTTCTACGGCCTACGAGCAGTACTTC. Its translation: CASSPPGLSTAYEQYF.

This sequence joins TRBV2 and TRBJ2-3, with unresolved D. The length of the CDR3 is 13 residues. Germline-derived CDR1 and CDR2 are SNHLY and FYNNEI. V shed 7 bases and J shed 1 base, with 9 bases lying between them. CDR3 residues: CASTRDRTDTQYF. DNA of the CDR3: TGTGCCAGCACAAGAGATCGCACAGATACGCAGTATTTT.

The V call is TRBV15, the J call TRBJ1-5; the D is unclear. This CDR3 is 13 amino acids long. The germline V gene has CDR1 LNHNV and CDR2 YYDKDF (reference sequence). V gave up 5 bases and J gave up 4 bases, with 9 bases separating them. The CDR3 here is CATSPTLNQPQHF. In nucleotides, the CDR3 is TGTGCCACCAGCCCCACCCTTAATCAGCCCCAGCATTTT. The whole variable domain, filled in from reference TRBV15 and TRBJ1-5, reads DAMVIQNPRYQVTQFGKPVTLSCSQTLNHNVMYWYQQKSSQAPKLLFHYYDKDFNNEADTPDNFQSRRPNTSFCFLDIRSPGLGDTAMYLCATSPTLNQPQHFGDGTRLSIL.

This chain uses TRBV5-1 with TRBJ2-1; D is uncertain. The V gene's germline CDR1 is SGHRS and CDR2 YFSETQ. The CDR3 totals 12 residues. Trimming removed 2 bases from V and 7 bases from J, with 7 bases in between. The CDR3 DNA sequence: TGCGCCAGCAGCTTAACCAATAATGAGCAGTTCTTC. Translation: CASSLTNNEQFF.

The chain recombines TRBV7-6 with TRBJ2-2, with a weak D call TRBD2 (6 bases). CDR3 size: 14 residues. V lost 0 bases to trimming and J lost 5 bases, with 7 bases between them. Germline V CDR1 and CDR2: SGHVS, FNYEAQ. In DNA, the CDR3 is TGTGCCAGCAGCTTAGCGGAGGGGACCGGGGAGCTGTTTTTT. It translates to CASSLAEGTGELFF.

This chain links TRBV4-1 with TRBJ1-5, with 9 bases matching TRBD1. This CDR3 has 16 amino acids. Unmatched junction bases numbered 5, after V lost 4 bases and J lost 1 base. CDR1 and CDR2 (germline): MGHRA, YSYEKL. The CDR3 nucleotides are TGCGCCAGCAGCCGCGGACAGGGGCCGAGCAATCAGCCCCAGCATTTT. It codes for CASSRGQGPSNQPQHF.

The chain employs TRBV2 and TRBJ2-7; weak D call: TRBD2 (6 bases). CDR1 is SNHLY and CDR2 is FYNNEI in the germline V gene. The CDR3 has 13 amino acids. Trimming removed 7 bases at V and 2 bases at J, with 12 bases between. The CDR3 loop is CASISGLTYEQYF. For the CDR3, the DNA is TGTGCCAGCATTTCGGGACTCACCTACGAGCAGTACTTC.

The CDR3: CAIRTAGGNTEAFF. Written as DNA, the CDR3 is TGTGCCATAAGGACAGCTGGGGGAAACACTGAAGCTTTCTTT. The chain couples TRBV10-3 to TRBJ1-1, with a possible D match to TRBD1 (6 bases). The CDR3 loop spans 14 amino acids. V dropped 9 bases and J dropped 2 bases, with 16 bases sitting between them. Germline CDR1 and CDR2: ENHRY and SYGVKD.

V usage is TRBV5-6 and J usage is TRBJ2-1; weak D call: TRBD1 (5 bases). CDR3 size: 13 residues. The germline V gene has CDR1 SGHDT and CDR2 YYEEEE. V shed 0 bases and J shed 10 bases, with 11 bases lying between them. The CDR3 loop is CASSLGQTREQFF. The DNA of the CDR3 is TGTGCCAGCAGCTTGGGACAGACAAGGGAGCAGTTCTTC.

The chain employs TRBV5-4 and TRBJ2-1, with 7 nucleotides matching TRBD1. From germline, CDR1 is SGHNT and CDR2 YYREEE (reference sequence). CDR3 size: 14 residues. V lost 7 bases and J lost 4; bases outside the gene matches: 8. CDR3 in amino acids: CASAPGTAYNEQFF. CDR3 in DNA: TGTGCCAGCGCTCCCGGGACAGCTTACAATGAGCAGTTCTTC.

The chain recombines TRBV7-6 with TRBJ2-1; 13 bases fit TRBD2. Germline CDR1 SGHVS, CDR2 FNYEAQ. The junction had 8 bases not matched to a gene; V was cut back by 5 bases and J by 4 bases. CDR3 length: 17 amino acids. The CDR3 DNA follows: TGTGCCAGCAGCCAATGGACTAGCGGGAGTATTTACAATGAGCAGTTCTTC. Its protein is CASSQWTSGSIYNEQFF.

The CDR3 is CASSGAGTHSLYGYTF. The CDR3 nucleotides read TGTGCCAGCAGCGGGGCCGGGACTCACTCCTTATATGGCTACACCTTC. The chain recombines TRBV9 with TRBJ1-2; possibly TRBD1 for D (5 bases). V dropped 3 bases and J dropped 5 bases, with 20 bases sitting between them. Germline CDR1 is SGDLS and CDR2 is YYNGEE. This CDR3 contains 16 residues.

J is TRBJ2-5 and V is TRBV5-3; D gene ambiguous. TRBV5-3 is classed as an ORF, of uncertain function. The CDR3 is made up of 11 amino acids. V lost 4 bases to trimming and J lost 3 bases, with 4 bases between them. Here the CDR3 reads CARSIEETQYF. For the CDR3, the DNA is TGTGCCAGAAGCATAGAAGAGACCCAGTACTTC.

The chain combines TRBV29-1 with TRBJ2-4; no clear D. Trimming removed 4 bases from V and 3 bases from J, with 10 bases in between. Germline CDR1 SQVTM, CDR2 ANQGSEA. The CDR3 is made up of 13 amino acids. The CDR3 region has the DNA TGCAGCGTTGCCTGGCAGGACAAAAACATTCAGTACTTC. This gives the protein CSVAWQDKNIQYF.

The CDR3 DNA follows: TGTGCCAGCAGTGCATCGACAGGGGGCTATCAGCCCCAGCATTTT. Translated: CASSASTGGYQPQHF. The chain combines TRBV27 with TRBJ1-5, with TRBD1 matching 10 bases. With V trimmed by 5 bases and J by 5 bases, 6 bases remained unmatched. The germline V gene encodes CDR1 MNHEY and CDR2 SMNVEV (reference sequence). The CDR3 runs to 15 residues.

The V call is TRBV19, the J call TRBJ2-4, with a weak D call TRBD2 (5 bases). CDR1 and CDR2 from the germline V gene are LNHDA and SQIVND (reference sequence). The V and J ends lost 6 bases and 5 bases respectively, with 8 bases between them. The CDR3 runs 12 residues. CDR3 DNA: TGTGCCAGTAGGGCTAGCCAAAACATTCAGTACTTC. Its translation: CASRASQNIQYF.

The chain combines TRBV12-5 with TRBJ2-7, with a weak D call TRBD2 (6 bases). Germline-derived CDR1 and CDR2 are LGHNT and FRNRAP. CDR3 length: 14 residues. Trimming pared 2 bases from V and 5 bases from J, leaving 13 bases between. Here the CDR3 reads CASGLWGVRDEQYF. As DNA, the CDR3 is TGTGCTAGTGGTTTGTGGGGGGTCAGGGACGAGCAGTACTTC.

This sequence joins TRBV5-6 and TRBJ2-7; D ambiguous. CDR1 is SGHDT, CDR2 YYEEEE, per germline. CDR3 size: 11 residues. Between the trimmed V and J ends, which lost 2 bases and 4 bases, there was a span of 4 bases. This CDR3 is CASSLQYEQYF. The CDR3 nucleotides are TGTGCCAGCAGCTTACAGTACGAGCAGTACTTC.

This chain uses TRBV11-2 with TRBJ2-5; D unclear. CDR1 is SGHAT and CDR2 is FQNNGV in the germline V gene. Deletions cut 5 bases from V and 2 bases from J, with 6 bases between. This CDR3 contains 12 residues. CDR3 protein: CASSPTQETQYF. The CDR3 DNA reads as TGTGCCAGCAGCCCAACTCAAGAGACCCAGTACTTC.

This chain uses TRBV5-1 with TRBJ2-7; 10 nucleotides align to TRBD2. V lost 1 base, J lost 0 bases, and 7 bases stayed unmatched. This CDR3 region has 17 residues. Germline CDR1 SGHRS, CDR2 YFSETQ. The CDR3 region has the DNA TGCGCCAGCAGCTTGCTCACTAGCGGGACGAGCTCCTACGAGCAGTACTTC. Encoded protein: CASSLLTSGTSSYEQYF.

The chain is built from TRBV4-2 and TRBJ2-1; D ambiguous. V was clipped by 0 bases and J by 8 bases, with 5 bases between them. The CDR3 consists of 12 residues. Germline values: CDR1 LGHNA, CDR2 YNFKEQ. In DNA, the CDR3 is TGTGCCAGCAGCCAAGAGCGCGATGAGCAGTTCTTC. It is translated as CASSQERDEQFF.

The chain couples TRBV6-6 to TRBJ2-2; D is uncertain. CDR1 and CDR2 from the germline V gene are MNHNY and SVGAGI (reference sequence). Between the trimmed V and J ends, which lost 10 bases and 2 bases, there was a span of 8 bases. The CDR3 is made up of 12 amino acids. The CDR3 loop is CATHINTGELFF. The CDR3 nucleotides read TGTGCCACCCATATAAACACCGGGGAGCTGTTTTTT.

The chain employs TRBV27 and TRBJ1-1; D is uncertain. Germline lookup yields CDR1 MNHEY and CDR2 SMNVEV (reference sequence). This CDR3 has 15 residues. V lost 5 bases and J lost 7, with 20 bases in between. Written as DNA, the CDR3 is TGTGCCAGCAGTCCGCGACTGGTTTTGGGTGGTGAAGCTTTCTTT. Residues: CASSPRLVLGGEAFF.

The chain couples TRBV6-6 to TRBJ2-7, with 8 positions matching TRBD1. The germline CDR1 and CDR2 sequences are MNHNY and SVGAGI (reference sequence). The CDR3 runs to 16 residues. The J segment lost 3 bases and the V segment lost 4 bases, leaving 11 bases of the junction unmatched. CDR3 bases: TGTGCCAGCAGTTCGACAGGGGACCAACGAGGCTACGAGCAGTACTTC. Amino acids: CASSSTGDQRGYEQYF.

The chain recombines TRBV23-1 with TRBJ2-3; no reliable D call. Being an ORF, TRBV23-1 has a function that is uncertain. V was pared by 1 base and J by 7 bases, with 3 bases between. This CDR3 is built from 11 residues. CDR3 coding DNA: TGCGCCAGCAGTCAATGGCATACGCAGTATTTT. It specifies CASSQWHTQYF.

This chain's CDR3 is CASSRGDNSNQPQHF. The CDR3 DNA reads as TGTGCCAGCTCACGAGGGGACAACAGCAATCAGCCCCAGCATTTT. The chain couples TRBV18 to TRBJ1-5; possibly TRBD1 for D (6 bases). V was pared by 4 bases and J by 1 base, with 11 bases between. The germline V gene has CDR1 KGHSH and CDR2 LQKENI. There are 15 residues in the CDR3.

The CDR3 DNA reads TGTGCCAGCAGCTTCACACACTACGAGCAGTACTTC. This sequence encodes CASSFTHYEQYF. The chain joins TRBV5-4 to TRBJ2-7; D is undetermined. Trimming took off 2 bases at V and 3 bases at J, with 6 bases between the two ends. CDR1 and CDR2 from the germline V gene are SGHNT and YYREEE (reference sequence). This CDR3 is built from 12 residues.

A word on this clone: The sample carries other DNA sequences with the same CDR3. The chain carries TRBV29-1 and TRBJ1-5, with TRBD1 matching over 7 bases. The CDR3 has 13 amino acids. The trim removed 0 bases at V and 7 bases at J, leaving 3 bases unmatched. Per the germline V gene, CDR1 is SQVTM and CDR2 is ANQGSEA. The CDR3: CSVEEGGGQPQHF. The CDR3 DNA follows: TGCAGCGTTGAAGAAGGGGGCGGACAGCCCCAGCATTTT. The full variable domain, in which reference TRBV29-1 and TRBJ1-5 provide the parts outside the CDR3, is SAVISQKPSRDICQRGTSLTIQCQVDSQVTMMFWYRQQPGQSLTLIATANQGSEATYESGFVIDKFPISRPNLTFSTLTVSNMSPEDSSIYLCSVEEGGGQPQHFGDGTRLSIL.

This chain joins TRBV27 and TRBJ2-7, with 7 bases identical to TRBD2. The CDR3 spans 15 residues. Germline values: CDR1 MNHEY, CDR2 SMNVEV (reference sequence). V lost 4 bases and J lost 2; bases outside the gene matches: 8. DNA of the CDR3: TGTGCCAGCAGTTCCGGTGCGGGAGCAACCTACGAGCAGTACTTC. It yields the protein CASSSGAGATYEQYF.